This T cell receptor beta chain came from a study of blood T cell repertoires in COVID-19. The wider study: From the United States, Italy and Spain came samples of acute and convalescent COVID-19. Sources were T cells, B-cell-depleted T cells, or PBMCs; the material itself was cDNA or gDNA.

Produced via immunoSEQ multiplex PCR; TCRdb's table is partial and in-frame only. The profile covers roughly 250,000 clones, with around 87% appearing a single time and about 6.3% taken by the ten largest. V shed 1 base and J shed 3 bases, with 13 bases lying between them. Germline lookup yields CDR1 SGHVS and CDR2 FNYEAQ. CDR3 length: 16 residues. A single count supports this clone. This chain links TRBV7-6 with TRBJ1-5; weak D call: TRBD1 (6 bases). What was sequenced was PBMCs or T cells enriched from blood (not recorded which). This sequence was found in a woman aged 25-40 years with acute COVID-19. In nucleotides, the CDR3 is TGTGCCAGCAGCTTAGGCCCTCAGGGGCCCAATCAGCCCCAGCATTTT. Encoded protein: CASSLGPQGPNQPQHF. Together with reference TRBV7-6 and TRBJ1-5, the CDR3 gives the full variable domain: GAGVSQSPRYKVTKRGQDVALRCDPISGHVSLYWYRQALGQGPEFLTYFNYEAQQDKSGLPNDRFSAERPEGSISTLTIQRTEQRDSAMYRCASSLGPQGPNQPQHFGDGTRLSIL.